This TCR beta chain was captured in a study of T cell responses to AZD1222 COVID-19 vaccine. This clone was observed a few times. The protocol was immunoSEQ multiplex PCR, while the TCRdb copy is restricted to in-frame clones and leaves out a portion. The top ten clones hold just over 3% of a sample with 110,000 to 150,000 clones, approximately 92% of them seen once. Germline-derived CDR1 and CDR2 are SGHRS and YFSETQ. The CDR3 consists of 14 residues. Trimming cost V 0 bases and J 3 bases, with 10 bases left between them. Here the sequenced sample was peripheral blood, taken on day 0 of AZD1222 vaccination. The chain employs TRBV5-1 and TRBJ2-7, with D unclear. This sequence was found in an adult in good health. The CDR3 is CASSLAGQDYEQYF. The CDR3 DNA reads TGCGCCAGCAGCTTGGCCGGTCAGGACTACGAGCAGTACTTC. Using reference TRBV5-1 and TRBJ2-7 for the parts outside the CDR3, the full variable domain is KAGVTQTPRYLIKTRGQQVTLSCSPISGHRSVSWYQQTPGQGLQFLFEYFSETQRNKGNFPGRFSGRQFSNSRSEMNVSTLELGDSALYLCASSLAGQDYEQYFGPGTRLTVT.